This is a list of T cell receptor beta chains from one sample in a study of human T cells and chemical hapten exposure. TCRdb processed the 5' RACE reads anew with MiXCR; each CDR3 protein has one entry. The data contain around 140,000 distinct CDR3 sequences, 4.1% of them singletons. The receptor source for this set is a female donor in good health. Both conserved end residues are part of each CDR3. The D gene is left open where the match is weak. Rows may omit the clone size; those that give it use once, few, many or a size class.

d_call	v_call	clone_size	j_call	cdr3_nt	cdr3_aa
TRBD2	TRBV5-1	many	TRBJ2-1	TGCGCCAGCAGCTTTGTGAGCGGGGGATACAATGAGCAGTTCTTC	CASSFVSGGYNEQFF
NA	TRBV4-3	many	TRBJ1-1	TGCGCCAGCAGCCCGCAGAAGGTTGTGAACACTGAAGCTTTCTTT	CASSPQKVVNTEAFF
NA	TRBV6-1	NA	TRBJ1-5	TGTGCCAGCATATTGGGGGCAGAAAACAATCAGCCCCAGCATTTT	CASILGAENNQPQHF
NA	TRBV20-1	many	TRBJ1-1	TGCAGTGCTAGAGATTTGGGGGGCGGGAGCACTGAAGCTTTCTTT	CSARDLGGGSTEAFF
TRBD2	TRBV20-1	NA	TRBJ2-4	TGCAGTGCTGGTACTAGCGCAGTAGCCAAAAACATTCAGTACTTC	CSAGTSAVAKNIQYF
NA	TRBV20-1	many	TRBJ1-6	TGCAGTGCTACCCAGGAGGACCAAAACCCCCTTGGCTCACCCCTCCACTTT	CSATQEDQNPLGSPLHF
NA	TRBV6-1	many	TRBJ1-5	TGTGCCAGCATCAGAGCGGGTAATAGCAATCAGCCCCAGCATTTT	CASIRAGNSNQPQHF
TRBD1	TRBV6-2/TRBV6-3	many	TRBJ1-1	TGTGCCAGCAGTCTTCGACAGGGATGGACTGAAGCTTTCTTT	CASSLRQGWTEAFF
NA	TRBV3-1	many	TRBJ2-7	TGTGCCAGCAGCCGGGCAGGGGCCTACGAGCAGTACTTC	CASSRAGAYEQYF
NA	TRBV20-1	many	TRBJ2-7	TGCAGTGCTAGTCGGGGAAACTCCTACGAGCAGTACTTC	CSASRGNSYEQYF
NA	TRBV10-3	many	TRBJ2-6	TGTGCCATCAGTGAGTCGACGGGATCTGGGGCCAACGTCCTGACTTTC	CAISESTGSGANVLTF
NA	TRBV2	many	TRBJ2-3	TGTGCCAGCACCTACGACACAGATACGCTGTATTTT	CASTYDTDTLYF
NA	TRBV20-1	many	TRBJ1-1	TGCAGTGCTACACCCGCGGTGGACACTGAAGCTTTCTTT	CSATPAVDTEAFF
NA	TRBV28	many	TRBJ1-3	TGTGCCAGCCTCGACAGGCTATCCGGAAACACCATATATTTT	CASLDRLSGNTIYF
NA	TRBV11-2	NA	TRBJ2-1	TGTGCCAGCAGCATCAGGGGGGTAGGGAATGAGCAGTTCTTC	CASSIRGVGNEQFF
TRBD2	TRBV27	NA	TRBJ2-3	TGTGCCTCAACTAGCGGGGGTCCCACAGATACGCAGTATTTT	CASTSGGPTDTQYF
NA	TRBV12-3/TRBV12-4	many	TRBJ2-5	TGTGCCAGCAGTCCGGGGGCGACCAAGAGAACCCAGTACTTC	CASSPGATKRTQYF
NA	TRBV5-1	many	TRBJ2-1	TGCGCCAGCAGCTTGGCGGGGCCACCCTACAATGAGCAGTTCTTC	CASSLAGPPYNEQFF
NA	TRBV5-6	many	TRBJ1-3	TGTGCCAGCAGCGTGGACCTGGGAAACACCATATATTTT	CASSVDLGNTIYF
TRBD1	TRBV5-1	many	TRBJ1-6	TGCGCCAGCAGCTTGGATCAGGGGGGGAATTCACCCCTCCACTTT	CASSLDQGGNSPLHF
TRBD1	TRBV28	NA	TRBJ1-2	TGTGCCAGCAGACGCCAGGGGGCGGATTATGGCTACACCTTC	CASRRQGADYGYTF
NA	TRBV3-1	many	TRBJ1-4	TGTGCCAGCAGCCAAGAAGGCAGGCCTAAACTGTTTTTT	CASSQEGRPKLFF
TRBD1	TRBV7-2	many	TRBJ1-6	TGTGCCAGCAGCCCCATGGGAGGGACAGGGGCTTCACCCCTCCACTTT	CASSPMGGTGASPLHF
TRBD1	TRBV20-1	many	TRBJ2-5	TGCAGTGCTAACCGGGACAGGGACCAAGAGACCCAGTACTTC	CSANRDRDQETQYF
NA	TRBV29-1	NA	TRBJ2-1	TGCAGCGTTGAAGAAGTGGGGCGGGTGGGTGAGCAGTTCTTC	CSVEEVGRVGEQFF
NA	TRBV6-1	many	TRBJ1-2	TGTGCCAGCATGGGGGGGGCGCATGGCTACACCTTC	CASMGGAHGYTF
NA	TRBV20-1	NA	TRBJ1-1	TGCAGTGCTAGGGGTTCAGGGCGGTGGACTGAAGCTTTCTTT	CSARGSGRWTEAFF
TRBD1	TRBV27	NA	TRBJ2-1	TGTGCCAGCAGTCCCGGGACAGCCAGCTACAATGAGCAGTTCTTC	CASSPGTASYNEQFF
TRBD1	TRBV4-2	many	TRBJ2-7	TGTGCCAGCAGCACGCAACCGGGACAGATCTACGAGCAGTACTTC	CASSTQPGQIYEQYF
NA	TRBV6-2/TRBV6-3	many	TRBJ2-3	TGTGCCAGCAGTTACCCCGACAGCTTTGGCACAGATACGCAGTATTTT	CASSYPDSFGTDTQYF
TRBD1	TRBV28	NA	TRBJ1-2	TGTGCCAGCAGTTCAGAATTTGTCCTCCGGGACAGAGAAAACGATGGCTACACCTTC	CASSSEFVLRDRENDGYTF